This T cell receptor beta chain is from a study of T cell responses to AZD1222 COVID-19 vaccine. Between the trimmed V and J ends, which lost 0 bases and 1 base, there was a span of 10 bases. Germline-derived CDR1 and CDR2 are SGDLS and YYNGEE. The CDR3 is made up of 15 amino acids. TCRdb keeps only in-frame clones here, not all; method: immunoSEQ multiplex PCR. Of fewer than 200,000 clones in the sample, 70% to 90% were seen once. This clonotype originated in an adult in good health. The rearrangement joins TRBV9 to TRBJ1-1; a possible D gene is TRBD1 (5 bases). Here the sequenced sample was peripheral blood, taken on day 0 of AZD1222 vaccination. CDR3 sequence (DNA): TGTGCCAGCAGCGTAGGCCCCGGGGGGAACACTGAAGCTTTCTTT. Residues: CASSVGPGGNTEAFF.